The 9 T cell receptor beta chains listed next were all sequenced from one sample in a study of cytomegalovirus exposure and HLA in healthy donors. Data came from immunoSEQ multiplex PCR; TCRdb stores just in-frame clones and leaves some out. The top ten clones hold about 1.6% of a sample with about 190,000 clones, about 83% of them seen once. The sample comprised PBMCs. The source is a young woman in good health and CMV-seronegative.

J is TRBJ2-1 and V is TRBV30; 7 positions agree with TRBD2. The trim removed 0 bases at V and 5 bases at J, leaving 7 bases unmatched. Per the germline V gene, CDR1 is GTSNPN and CDR2 is SVGIG (reference sequence). The length of the CDR3 is 15 residues. The CDR3 spells CAWSVRLAEHNEQFF. CDR3 coding DNA: TGTGCCTGGAGTGTACGACTAGCCGAACACAATGAGCAGTTCTTC.

V is TRBV2 and J is TRBJ2-1; perhaps TRBD1 as D (7 bases). The CDR3 extends over 17 amino acids. With 7 bases removed from V and 4 bases from J, the gap between germline ends came to 23 bases. The V gene's germline CDR1 is SNHLY and CDR2 FYNNEI. CDR3 protein: CASTAGQTTPSYNEQFF. CDR3 DNA sequence: TGTGCCAGCACCGCGGGACAGACTACGCCGTCTTACAATGAGCAGTTCTTC.

This clone occurred once. This rearrangement joins TRBV11-3 to TRBJ2-5; 13 positions agree with TRBD2. Germline lookup yields CDR1 SGHNT and CDR2 YENEEA. The V segment lost 1 base and the J segment 3 bases; nucleotides outside the gene matches: 2. This CDR3 is built from 16 residues. The DNA for the CDR3 is TGTGCCAGCAGCTTAGTACTAGCGGGAGGGGAAGAGACCCAGTACTTC. Translating gives CASSLVLAGGEETQYF.

This chain joins TRBV7-2 and TRBJ1-5; D perhaps matches TRBD1 (5 bases). The CDR3 covers 14 residues. V lost 5 bases to trimming and J lost 0 bases, with 8 bases between them. Germline loops: CDR1 SGHTA, CDR2 FQGNSA. The CDR3 region has the DNA TGTGCCAGCAGCCCCGACAGTAGCAATCAGCCCCAGCATTTT. Residues: CASSPDSSNQPQHF.

The gene calls are TRBV9 and TRBJ1-3; weak D call: TRBD1 (5 bases). The CDR3 spans 15 residues. Germline CDR1 SGDLS, CDR2 YYNGEE. Trimming removed 4 bases at V and 0 bases at J, with 11 bases between. This CDR3 is CASSQWTSSGNTIYF. As DNA, the CDR3 is TGTGCCAGCAGCCAATGGACAAGCTCTGGAAACACCATATATTTT.

V gene TRBV6-5 combines with J gene TRBJ2-3, with D possibly matching TRBD2 (5 bases). Trimming took off 2 bases at V and 2 bases at J, with 14 bases between the two ends. In germline, CDR1 is MNHEY, CDR2 SVGAGI. The CDR3 is 16 amino acids. The CDR3 DNA sequence: TGTGCCAGCAGTTACGGGTCGGGGTCTCCCACAGATACGCAGTATTTT. It yields the protein CASSYGSGSPTDTQYF.

The V call is TRBV18, the J call TRBJ1-2, with no clear D. This CDR3 spans 14 amino acids. With 2 bases removed from V and 1 base from J, the gap between germline ends came to 8 bases. The germline gives CDR1 KGHSH, CDR2 LQKENI. This CDR3 reads CASSPTTDNYGYTF. The CDR3 nucleotides are TGTGCCAGCTCACCAACCACAGATAACTATGGCTACACCTTC.

The chain combines TRBV10-3 with TRBJ2-7, with a weak D call TRBD2 (6 bases). The CDR3 is 12 amino acids. V was trimmed by 2 bases and J by 6 bases, leaving 8 bases between them. Germline loops: CDR1 ENHRY, CDR2 SYGVKD. Here the CDR3 reads CAISEGGLEQYF. In DNA, the CDR3 is TGTGCCATCAGTGAGGGAGGGCTCGAGCAGTACTTC.

The V call is TRBV7-9, the J call TRBJ1-2, with 9 bases fitting TRBD1. Losses at the gene ends were 5 bases for V and 14 bases for J; bases not matched to a gene: 6. CDR1 and CDR2 from the germline V gene are SEHNR and FQNEAQ (reference sequence). The CDR3 is 11 amino acids. The CDR3 nucleotides read TGTGCCAGCAGCCCGCCGGGACAGGGAACCTTC. The encoded protein is CASSPPGQGTF. Variable domain in full (rest from reference TRBV7-9 and TRBJ1-2): DTGVSQNPRHKITKRGQNVTFRCDPISEHNRLYWYRQTLGQGPEFLTYFQNEAQLEKSRLLSDRFSAERPKGSFSTLEIQRTEQGDSAMYLCASSPPGQGTFGSGTRLTVV.